The TCR beta chain described here comes from a study of blood T cell repertoires in COVID-19. Study background: Both acute and convalescent COVID-19 samples were obtained from the United States, Italy and Spain. T cells, B-cell-depleted T cells, or PBMCs provided the cDNA or gDNA that served as material.

Authors' analysis steps: For nucleated cells, counts were estimated from reference gene primer amplification. TCRdb's table, derived via immunoSEQ multiplex PCR, lists solely in-frame clones and lacks some. V and J calls and clone size come straight from that table; D and trimming were deduced from the DNA. The sample has about 220,000 clones, 80% to 90% seen once; the top ten hold roughly 2.8%. Germline V gene lookup returns CDR1 LGHDT and CDR2 YNNKEL (reference sequence). This CDR3 comprises 15 residues. Trimming took off 5 bases at V and 2 bases at J, with 16 bases between the two ends. This clone was detected a few times.

The clonotype comes from a man between 45 and 60 years old who had recovered from COVID-19. The sample comprised peripheral blood. This chain connects TRBV3-1 (or the pseudogene TRBV3-2) to TRBJ2-7; weak D call: TRBD1 (7 bases). CDR3 region: CASSGGTALTYEQYF. CDR3 sequence (DNA): TGTGCCAGCAGCGGGGGGACAGCGTTGACCTACGAGCAGTACTTC.